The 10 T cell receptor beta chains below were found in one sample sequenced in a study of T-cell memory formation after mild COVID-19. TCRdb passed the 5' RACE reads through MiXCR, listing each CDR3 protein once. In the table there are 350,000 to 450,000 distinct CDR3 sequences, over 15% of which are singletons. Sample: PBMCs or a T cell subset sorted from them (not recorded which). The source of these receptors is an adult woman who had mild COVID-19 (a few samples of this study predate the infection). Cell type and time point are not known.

CDR3 sequence (DNA): TGTGCCAGCAGTTTAGGATGGGATAATTGGAACGTTCAGTACTTC. It encodes CASSLGWDNWNVQYF. This rearrangement joins TRBV12-3 or TRBV12-4 to TRBJ2-4; D not resolved. The CDR3 sequence is 15 residues long. V lost 1 base and J lost 11, with 18 bases in between.

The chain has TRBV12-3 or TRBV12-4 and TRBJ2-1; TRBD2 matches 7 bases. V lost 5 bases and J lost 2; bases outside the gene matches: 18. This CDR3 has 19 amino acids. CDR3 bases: TGTGCCAGCAGTCCGACTTCCCCGCTGTTAGCGGGCCCCTACAATGAGCAGTTCTTC. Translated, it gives CASSPTSPLLAGPYNEQFF.

CDR3 protein: CLSEKAYNEQFF. The DNA for the CDR3 is TGTTTGTCAGAAAAGGCCTACAATGAGCAGTTCTTC. This rearrangement joins TRBV7-2 to TRBJ2-1, with D unresolved. The CDR3 has 12 residues. The germline V gene encodes CDR1 SGHTA and CDR2 FQGNSA.

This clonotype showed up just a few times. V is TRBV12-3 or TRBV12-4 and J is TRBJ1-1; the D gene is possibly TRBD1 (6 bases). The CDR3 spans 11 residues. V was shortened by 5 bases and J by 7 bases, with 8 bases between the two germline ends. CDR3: CASSRTDEAFF. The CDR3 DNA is TGTGCCAGCAGTAGGACAGATGAAGCTTTCTTT.

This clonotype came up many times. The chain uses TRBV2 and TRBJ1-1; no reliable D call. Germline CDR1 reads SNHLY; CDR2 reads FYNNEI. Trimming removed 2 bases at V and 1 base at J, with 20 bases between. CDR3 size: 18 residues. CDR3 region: CASSEILWQLVQNTEAFF. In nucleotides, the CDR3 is TGTGCCAGCAGTGAAATTCTGTGGCAGTTGGTTCAGAACACTGAAGCTTTCTTT.

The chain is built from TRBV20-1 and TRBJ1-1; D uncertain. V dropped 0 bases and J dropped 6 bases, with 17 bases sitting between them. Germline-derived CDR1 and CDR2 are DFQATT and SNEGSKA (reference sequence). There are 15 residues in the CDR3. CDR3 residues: CSARDGRLDGSEAFF. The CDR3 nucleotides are TGCAGTGCTAGAGACGGACGGTTAGATGGTTCTGAAGCTTTCTTT.

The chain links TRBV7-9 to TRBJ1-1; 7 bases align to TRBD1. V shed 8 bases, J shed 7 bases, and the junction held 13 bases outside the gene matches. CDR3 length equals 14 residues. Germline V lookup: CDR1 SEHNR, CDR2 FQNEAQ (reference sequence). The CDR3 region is CASRAGQLNGEAFF. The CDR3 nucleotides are TGTGCCAGCCGTGCGGGACAGCTGAACGGTGAAGCTTTCTTT.

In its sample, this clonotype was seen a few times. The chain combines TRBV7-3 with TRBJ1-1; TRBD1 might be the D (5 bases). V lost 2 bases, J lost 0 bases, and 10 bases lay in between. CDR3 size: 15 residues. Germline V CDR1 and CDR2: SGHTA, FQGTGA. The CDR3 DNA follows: TGTGCCAGCAGCTTACAGGGCTCAATGAACACTGAAGCTTTCTTT. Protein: CASSLQGSMNTEAFF.

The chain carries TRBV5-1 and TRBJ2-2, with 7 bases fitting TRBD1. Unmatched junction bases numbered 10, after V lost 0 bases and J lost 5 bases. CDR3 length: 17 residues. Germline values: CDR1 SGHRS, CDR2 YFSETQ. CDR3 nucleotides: TGCGCCAGCAGCTTGGATGCTCAAGGGGGCGCAACCGGGGAGCTGTTTTTT. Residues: CASSLDAQGGATGELFF. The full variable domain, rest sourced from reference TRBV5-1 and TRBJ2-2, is KAGVTQTPRYLIKTRGQQVTLSCSPISGHRSVSWYQQTPGQGLQFLFEYFSETQRNKGNFPGRFSGRQFSNSRSEMNVSTLELGDSALYLCASSLDAQGGATGELFFGEGSRLTVL.

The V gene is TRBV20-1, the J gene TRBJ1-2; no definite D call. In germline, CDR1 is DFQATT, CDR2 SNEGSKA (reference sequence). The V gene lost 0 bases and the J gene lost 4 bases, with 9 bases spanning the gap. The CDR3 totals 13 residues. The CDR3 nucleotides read TGCAGTGCTAGAGATGAGGGTCCCTATGGCTACACCTTC. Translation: CSARDEGPYGYTF.